This T cell receptor beta chain was obtained from a study of HIV-infected patients and healthy controls. About 500 ng RNA was reverse transcribed with alpha and beta constant-region primers. Alpha and beta chain libraries were made separately by chain-specific third strand synthesis with multiplexing indices. TCRdb re-called the 5' RACE reads through MiXCR, storing one row per CDR3 protein. The profile shows about 3,800 distinct CDR3 sequences, less than 10% of them singletons. Antiretroviral therapy had run roughly three months, about 14 weeks, before follow-up blood collection. No cell fractionation was done, so the repertoire covers all unsorted peripheral blood T cells. This clonotype was recorded many times. The target antigen is unknown. Whole-study findings and limits: The study did not determine the donors' HLA types.

The receptor's source is an adult with HIV infection. The sequencing used blood, collected during antiretroviral therapy.

CDR3 region: CASSPGGLRTEAFF. The CDR3, as DNA: TGTGCCAGCAGCCCGGGGGGGCTAAGGACTGAAGCTTTCTTT. V is TRBV7-3 and J is TRBJ1-1; tentatively, D is TRBD1 (6 bases). This CDR3 is built from 14 residues. V was clipped by 5 bases and J by 5 bases, with 15 bases between them. Germline assignment: CDR1 SGHTA and CDR2 FQGTGA.